These T cell receptor beta chains were read from a single sample in a study of blood T cell repertoires in COVID-19. Sequencing used immunoSEQ multiplex PCR; TCRdb keeps in-frame clones, though not all of them. This sample has approximately 330,000 clones; 80% to 90% occur once, and the top ten carry approximately 9.3%. Sequenced sample: peripheral blood. Source of these receptors: a man aged 30-40 years with COVID-19, enrolled during active disease. Each CDR3 is given with its conserved first and last residue. Each record gives: V gene, J gene, clone size, D gene, CDR3 DNA, CDR3 protein. A D gene is named only where the DNA matches it firmly. Clone size is not always given. Where it is, it says once, few, many or a class for expanded clones.

TRBV7-2	TRBJ2-1	NA	NA	TGTGCCAGCATCCTTAGCTCCCTTCACTACAATGAGCAGTTCTTC	CASILSSLHYNEQFF
TRBV4-3	TRBJ1-6	NA	NA	TGCGCCAGCAGCCAAGATCCGCGTAGCTCCTATAATTCACCCCTCCACTTT	CASSQDPRSSYNSPLHF
TRBV9	TRBJ1-2	NA	NA	TGTGCCAGCAGCGTATCCCCAGGTTCTAACTATGGCTACACCTTC	CASSVSPGSNYGYTF
TRBV6-5	TRBJ2-5	NA	TRBD1	TGTGCCAGCACCAACACGGGACAGGGGGGAGAGACCCAGTACTTC	CASTNTGQGGETQYF
TRBV28	TRBJ2-7	NA	TRBD2	TGTGCCAGCAGTTGGGGGTCTAGCGGGAGGGACGAGCAGTACTTC	CASSWGSSGRDEQYF
TRBV18	TRBJ1-4	few	NA	TGTGCCAGCTCAGGAGGACAGCTCATGACTAATGAAAAACTGTTTTTT	CASSGGQLMTNEKLFF
TRBV6-5	TRBJ1-3	NA	TRBD1	TGTGCCAGCAGTTACTCCCGGACAGGGGTTGGAAACACCATATATTTT	CASSYSRTGVGNTIYF
TRBV7-6	TRBJ2-2	NA	NA	TGTGCCAGCAGCTCCAACAGGGAAATCACCGGGGAGCTGTTTTTT	CASSSNREITGELFF
TRBV27	TRBJ1-1	NA	TRBD1	TGTGCCAGCAGTACCGGGACAGGGGGCATCGGAGCTTTCTTT	CASSTGTGGIGAFF
TRBV7-3	TRBJ2-1	NA	TRBD2	TGTGCCAGCAGCCTTAGGACTAGCGGGGCGCCCTCCGACAATGAGCAGTTCTTC	CASSLRTSGAPSDNEQFF
TRBV7-9	TRBJ1-2	NA	TRBD1	TGTGCCAGCAGCCGCCCGGGACAGGGGCACTATGGCTACACCTTC	CASSRPGQGHYGYTF
TRBV24-1	TRBJ1-2	NA	TRBD1	TGTGCCACCAGTGACCTGGGACAGATCTATGGCTACACCTTC	CATSDLGQIYGYTF
TRBV6-1	TRBJ2-2	NA	NA	TGTGCCAGCAGTGACCCTTGGGGGGGGCGAGAGACCGGGGAGCTGTTTTTT	CASSDPWGGRETGELFF
TRBV28	TRBJ2-7	NA	TRBD2	TGTGCCAGCAGTTTAAACTCGCGGGGAGGGTTGGAGCAGTACTTC	CASSLNSRGGLEQYF
TRBV4-1	TRBJ2-7	once	TRBD1	TGCGCCAGCAGCCAAGGACAGGGGTCCTACGAGCAGTACTTC	CASSQGQGSYEQYF
TRBV4-3	TRBJ1-1	many	NA	TGCGCCAGCAGCCACCGAGTGGGAGCCAACACTGAAGCTTTCTTT	CASSHRVGANTEAFF
TRBV28	TRBJ2-1	NA	TRBD2	TGTGCCAGCACGATAGGGGCGGGAGGCCAAAATGAGCAGTTCTTC	CASTIGAGGQNEQFF
TRBV19	TRBJ2-5	NA	TRBD2	TGTGCCAGTACCGCAACTAGCGGGGGGGCCTATGAGACCCAGTACTTC	CASTATSGGAYETQYF
TRBV5-1	TRBJ1-3	NA	NA	TGCGCCAGCAGCTTGCAGGGGAGCCCCTCTGGAAACACCATATATTTT	CASSLQGSPSGNTIYF
TRBV5-6	TRBJ2-3	NA	NA	TGTGCCAGCAGCAGGCTTCGGGACACAGATACGCAGTATTTT	CASSRLRDTDTQYF
TRBV9	TRBJ1-2	NA	NA	TGTGCCAGCAGCACCCGGCAGGGCTATGGCTACACCTTC	CASSTRQGYGYTF
TRBV29-1	TRBJ1-6	NA	TRBD1	TGCAGCGTCTCGACAGGGAGTAATTCACCCCTCCACTTT	CSVSTGSNSPLHF
TRBV27	TRBJ2-1	NA	NA	TGTGCCAGCAGTTTAACTAGCTCCTACAATGAGCAGTTCTTC	CASSLTSSYNEQFF
TRBV6-2/TRBV6-3	TRBJ1-1	NA	TRBD1	TGTGCCAGCAGTAATGGACAGGGGAGGGACACTGAAGCTTTCTTT	CASSNGQGRDTEAFF
TRBV11-2	TRBJ2-7	NA	TRBD2	TGTGCCAGCAGCTTAGTGGCTAGCGGGGGGTACGAGCAGTACTTC	CASSLVASGGYEQYF
TRBV5-4	TRBJ2-7	few	NA	TGTGCCAGCAGCTGGGGACAAGATCCCTACGAGCAGTACTTC	CASSWGQDPYEQYF
TRBV4-1	TRBJ1-1	NA	NA	TGCGCCAGCAGCCAAGGGAGGTTGAACACTGAAGCTTTCTTT	CASSQGRLNTEAFF
TRBV5-1	TRBJ2-7	NA	TRBD2	TGCGCCAGCAGCCAGGGACTAGCGGGACCCCCCTACGAGCAGTACTTC	CASSQGLAGPPYEQYF
TRBV7-9	TRBJ2-1	NA	TRBD2	TGTGCCAGCAGCTGGAGACCCGGGACTAGCTCCTACAATGAGCAGTTCTTC	CASSWRPGTSSYNEQFF
TRBV7-9	TRBJ2-1	NA	TRBD1	TGTGCCAGCAGCTTGGGGGACAGGGGCTACAATGAGCAGTTCTTC	CASSLGDRGYNEQFF
TRBV7-9	TRBJ1-4	once	TRBD1	TGTGCCAGCAGCCCCGGGGACAGGGCTGAAAAACTGTTTTTT	CASSPGDRAEKLFF
TRBV11-2	TRBJ2-7	NA	TRBD1	TGTGCCAGCAGCTTTCTTACTCCGGGGACAGGGAGACACGAGCAGTACTTC	CASSFLTPGTGRHEQYF
TRBV5-1	TRBJ2-5	once	TRBD2	TGCGCCAGCAGCTTGGCTCCTAGCGGGGGGGAGGCGGAGACCCAGTACTTC	CASSLAPSGGEAETQYF
TRBV6-5	TRBJ1-1	NA	NA	TGTGCCAGCCAGGGGCAACTGAACACTGAAGCTTTCTTT	CASQGQLNTEAFF
TRBV5-1	TRBJ1-2	NA	NA	TGCGCCAGCAGCTTGGCCAGGGTTGTTGGGGGCTACACCTTC	CASSLARVVGGYTF
TRBV12-3/TRBV12-4	TRBJ1-1	NA	NA	TGTGCCAGCAGCTTCAGGGTTACTGAAGCTTTCTTT	CASSFRVTEAFF
TRBV7-2	TRBJ1-5	NA	NA	TGTGCCAGCAGCTTGAAGGGGAGCAATCAGCCCCAGCATTTT	CASSLKGSNQPQHF
TRBV7-3	TRBJ2-2	once	TRBD1	TGTGCCAGCAGCTTGGGACAGGGAGGGAACACCGGGGAGCTGTTTTTT	CASSLGQGGNTGELFF
TRBV28	TRBJ1-6	NA	NA	TGTGCCAGCAGTTTATTCCGGGGGTCAAATAATTCACCCCTCCACTTT	CASSLFRGSNNSPLHF
TRBV27	TRBJ2-7	NA	TRBD1	TGTGCCAGCAGTTCCTTACAGGGGGCAAAGCACGAGCAGTACTTC	CASSSLQGAKHEQYF
TRBV6-1	TRBJ1-4	NA	TRBD1	TGTGCCAGCAGTGAAATGCGGGACAGGAGGAATGAAAAACTGTTTTTT	CASSEMRDRRNEKLFF
TRBV5-1	TRBJ2-3	NA	NA	TGCGCCAGCAGCTTGGCCCCTAGCACAGATACGCAGTATTTT	CASSLAPSTDTQYF
TRBV7-2	TRBJ2-2	once	NA	TGTGCCAGCAGCTTAGCCCTAGTGAACACCGGGGAGCTGTTTTTT	CASSLALVNTGELFF
TRBV7-2	TRBJ2-7	NA	TRBD2	TGTGCCAGCAGCTTACTAGCGGGGGGGCTTCGGGAGCAGTACTTC	CASSLLAGGLREQYF
TRBV29-1	TRBJ1-1	NA	NA	TGCAGCGTTGCACTACAGGGAAGGAACACTGAAGCTTTCTTT	CSVALQGRNTEAFF
TRBV7-9	TRBJ1-4	NA	NA	TGTGCCAGCAGCTTAGAGGGTGGACAGTATAATGAAAAACTGTTTTTT	CASSLEGGQYNEKLFF
TRBV27	TRBJ1-4	NA	NA	TGTGCCAGCAGGGCAGGGTTCGTCACTAATGAAAAACTGTTTTTT	CASRAGFVTNEKLFF
TRBV5-1	TRBJ2-2	NA	TRBD2	TGCGCCAGCAGCTTGTCTGGGACTAGCGGGACCGGGGAGCTGTTTTTT	CASSLSGTSGTGELFF